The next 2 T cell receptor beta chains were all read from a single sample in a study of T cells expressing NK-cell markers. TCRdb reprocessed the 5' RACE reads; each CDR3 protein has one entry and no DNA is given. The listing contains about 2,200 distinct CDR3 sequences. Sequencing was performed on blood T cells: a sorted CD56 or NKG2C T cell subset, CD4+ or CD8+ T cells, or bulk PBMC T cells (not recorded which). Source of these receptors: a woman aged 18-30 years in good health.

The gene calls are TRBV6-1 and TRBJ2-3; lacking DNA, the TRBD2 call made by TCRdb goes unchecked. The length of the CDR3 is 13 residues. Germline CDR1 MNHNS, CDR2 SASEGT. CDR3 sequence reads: CASELADSDTQYF.

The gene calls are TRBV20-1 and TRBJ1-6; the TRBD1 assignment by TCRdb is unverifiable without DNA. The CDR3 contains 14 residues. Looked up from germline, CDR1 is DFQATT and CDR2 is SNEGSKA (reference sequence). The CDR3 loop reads CSATPGTDYSPLHF.